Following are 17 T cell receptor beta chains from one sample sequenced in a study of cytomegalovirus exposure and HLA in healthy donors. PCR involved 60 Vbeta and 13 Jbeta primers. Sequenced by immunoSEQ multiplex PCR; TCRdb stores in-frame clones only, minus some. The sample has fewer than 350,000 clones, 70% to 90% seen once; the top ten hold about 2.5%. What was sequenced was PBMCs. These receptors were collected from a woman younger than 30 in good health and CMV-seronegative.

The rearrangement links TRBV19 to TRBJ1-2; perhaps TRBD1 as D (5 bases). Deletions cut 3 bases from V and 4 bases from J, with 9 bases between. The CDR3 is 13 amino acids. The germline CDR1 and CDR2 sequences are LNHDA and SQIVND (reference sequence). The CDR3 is CASSIPDSYGYTF. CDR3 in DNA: TGTGCCAGTAGTATCCCCGACAGCTATGGCTACACCTTC.

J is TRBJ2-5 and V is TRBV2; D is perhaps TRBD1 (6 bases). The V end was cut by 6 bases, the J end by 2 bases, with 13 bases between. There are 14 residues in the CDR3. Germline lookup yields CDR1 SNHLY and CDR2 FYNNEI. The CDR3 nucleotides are TGTGCCAGCAGGGCAACCGGGACACAAGAGACCCAGTACTTC. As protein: CASRATGTQETQYF.

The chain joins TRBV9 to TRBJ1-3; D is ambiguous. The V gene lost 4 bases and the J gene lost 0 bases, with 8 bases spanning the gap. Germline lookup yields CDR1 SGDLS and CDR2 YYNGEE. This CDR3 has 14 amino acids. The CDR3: CASSSTFSGNTIYF. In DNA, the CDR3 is TGTGCCAGCAGCTCTACCTTCTCTGGAAACACCATATATTTT.

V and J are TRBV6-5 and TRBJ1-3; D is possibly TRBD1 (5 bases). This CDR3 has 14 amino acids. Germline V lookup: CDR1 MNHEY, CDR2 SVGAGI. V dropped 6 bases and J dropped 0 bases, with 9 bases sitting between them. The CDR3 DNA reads TGTGCCAGCAGAGCAGGGTTCTCTGGAAACACCATATATTTT. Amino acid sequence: CASRAGFSGNTIYF.

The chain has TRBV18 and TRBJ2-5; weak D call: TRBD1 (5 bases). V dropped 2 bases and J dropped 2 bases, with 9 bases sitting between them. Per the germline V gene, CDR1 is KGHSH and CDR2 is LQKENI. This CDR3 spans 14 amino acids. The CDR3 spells CASSPFDRQETQYF. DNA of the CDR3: TGTGCCAGCTCACCATTCGACAGACAAGAGACCCAGTACTTC.

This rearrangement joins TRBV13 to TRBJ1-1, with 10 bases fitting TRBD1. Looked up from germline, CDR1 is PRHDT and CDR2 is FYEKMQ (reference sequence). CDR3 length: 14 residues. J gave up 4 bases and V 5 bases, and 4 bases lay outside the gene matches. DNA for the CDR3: TGTGCCAGCAGCGCTGGGACAGGGGCCACTGAAGCTTTCTTT. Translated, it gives CASSAGTGATEAFF. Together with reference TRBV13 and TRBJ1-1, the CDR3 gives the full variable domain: AAGVIQSPRHLIKEKRETATLKCYPIPRHDTVYWYQQGPGQDPQFLISFYEKMQSDKGSIPDRFSAQQFSDYHSELNMSSLELGDSALYFCASSAGTGATEAFFGQGTRLTVV.

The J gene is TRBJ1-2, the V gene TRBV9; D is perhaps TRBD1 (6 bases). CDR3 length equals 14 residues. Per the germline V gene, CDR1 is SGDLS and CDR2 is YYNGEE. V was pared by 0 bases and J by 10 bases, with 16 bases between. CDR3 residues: CASSVGGQLPPYTF. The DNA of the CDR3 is TGTGCCAGCAGCGTAGGCGGACAGCTTCCCCCCTACACCTTC.

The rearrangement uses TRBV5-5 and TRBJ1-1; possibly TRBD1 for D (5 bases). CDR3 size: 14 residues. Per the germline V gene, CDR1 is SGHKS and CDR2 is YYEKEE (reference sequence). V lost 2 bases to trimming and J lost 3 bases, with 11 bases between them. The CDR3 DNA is TGTGCCAGCAGCTTCCAGGGTAGAGACACTGAAGCTTTCTTT. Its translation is CASSFQGRDTEAFF. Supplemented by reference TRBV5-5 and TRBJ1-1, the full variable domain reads DAGVTQSPTHLIKTRGQQVTLRCSPISGHKSVSWYQQVLGQGPQFIFQYYEKEERGRGNFPDRFSARQFPNYSSELNVNALLLGDSALYLCASSFQGRDTEAFFGQGTRLTVV.

The CDR3 DNA reads TGTGCCATCAGGCGGATCGCGAACCCACAGACAGACTCTGGAAACACCATATATTTT. Protein sequence: CAIRRIANPQTDSGNTIYF. The chain couples TRBV10-3 to TRBJ1-3; D is perhaps TRBD1 (5 bases). The CDR3 sequence is 19 residues long. The germline CDR1 and CDR2 sequences are ENHRY and SYGVKD. Trimming left V 6 bases short and J 0 bases short, with 24 bases between.

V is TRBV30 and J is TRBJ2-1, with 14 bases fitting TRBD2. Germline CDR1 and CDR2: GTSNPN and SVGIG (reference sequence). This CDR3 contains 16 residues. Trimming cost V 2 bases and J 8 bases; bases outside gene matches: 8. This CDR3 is CAWSTGTSGSWDEQFF. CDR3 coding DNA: TGTGCCTGGAGTACCGGGACTAGCGGGAGTTGGGATGAGCAGTTCTTC. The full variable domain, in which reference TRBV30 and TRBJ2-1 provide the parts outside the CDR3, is SQTIHQWPATLVQPVGSPLSLECTVEGTSNPNLYWYRQAAGRGLQLLFYSVGIGQISSEVPQNLSASRPQDRQFILSSKKLLLSDSGFYLCAWSTGTSGSWDEQFFGPGTRLTVL.

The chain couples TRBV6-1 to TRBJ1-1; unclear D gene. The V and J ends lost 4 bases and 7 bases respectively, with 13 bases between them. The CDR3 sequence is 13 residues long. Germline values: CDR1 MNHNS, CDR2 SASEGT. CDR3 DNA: TGTGCCAGCAGTGGAGAAGCTACCTATGAAGCTTTCTTT. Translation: CASSGEATYEAFF.

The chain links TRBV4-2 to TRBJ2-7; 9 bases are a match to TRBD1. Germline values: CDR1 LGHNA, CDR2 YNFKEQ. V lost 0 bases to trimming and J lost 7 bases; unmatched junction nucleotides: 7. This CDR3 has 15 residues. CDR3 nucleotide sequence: TGTGCCAGCAGCCAAGACGGGACAGGGCCGGGTGAGCAGTACTTC. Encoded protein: CASSQDGTGPGEQYF.

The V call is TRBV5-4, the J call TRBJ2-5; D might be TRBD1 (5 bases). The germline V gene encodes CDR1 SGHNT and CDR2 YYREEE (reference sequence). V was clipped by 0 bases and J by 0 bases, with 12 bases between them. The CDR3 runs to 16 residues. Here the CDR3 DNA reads TGTGCCAGCAGCTTGGCCAGGTCAGGGTACCAAGAGACCCAGTACTTC. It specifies CASSLARSGYQETQYF.

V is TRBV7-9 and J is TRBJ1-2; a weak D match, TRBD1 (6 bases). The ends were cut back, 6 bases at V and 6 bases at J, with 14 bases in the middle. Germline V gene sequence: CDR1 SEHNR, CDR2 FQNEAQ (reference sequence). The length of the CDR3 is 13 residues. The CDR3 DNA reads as TGTGCCAGCAGGGCGACAGGTCGAGATGGCTACACCTTC. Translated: CASRATGRDGYTF.

The chain's CDR3 is CASSESGLVGLFIAAGNGYEQYF. The CDR3 DNA follows: TGTGCCAGCAGTGAAAGTGGTCTCGTGGGTCTGTTTATAGCGGCGGGTAACGGCTACGAGCAGTACTTC. This sequence joins TRBV6-1 and TRBJ2-7, with D possibly being TRBD2 (6 bases). The CDR3 loop spans 23 amino acids. Germline V gives CDR1 MNHNS, CDR2 SASEGT. The V end was cut by 2 bases, the J end by 3 bases, with 38 bases between.

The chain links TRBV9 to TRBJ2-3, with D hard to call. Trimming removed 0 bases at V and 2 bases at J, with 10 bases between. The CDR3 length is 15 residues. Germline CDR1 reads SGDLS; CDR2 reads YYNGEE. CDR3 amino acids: CASSVGVRSTDTQYF. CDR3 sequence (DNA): TGTGCCAGCAGCGTAGGCGTCAGGTCCACAGATACGCAGTATTTT. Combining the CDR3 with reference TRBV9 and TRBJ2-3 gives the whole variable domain DSGVTQTPKHLITATGQRVTLRCSPRSGDLSVYWYQQSLDQGLQFLIQYYNGEERAKGNILERFSAQQFPDLHSELNLSSLELGDSALYFCASSVGVRSTDTQYFGPGTRLTVL.

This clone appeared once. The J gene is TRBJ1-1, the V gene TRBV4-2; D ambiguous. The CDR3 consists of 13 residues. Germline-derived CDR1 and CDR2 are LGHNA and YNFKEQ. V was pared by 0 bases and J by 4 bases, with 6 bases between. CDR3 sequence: CASSQDEGTEAFF. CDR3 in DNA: TGTGCCAGCAGCCAAGACGAGGGCACTGAAGCTTTCTTT.